This T cell receptor (beta chain) is drawn from a study of glioma-infiltrating T cells after dendritic cell vaccination. Study-wide background: Monocyte-derived dendritic cells, cultured 6 to 7 days with IL-4 and GM-CSF, were pulsed with autologous tumor lysate. Whole-study findings and limits: Higher pretreatment TIL content predicted longer progression-free time and survival.

The immunoSEQ assay amplified TCRB CDR3 from up to roughly 2 ug DNA. The data were produced by immunoSEQ multiplex PCR, yet TCRdb's version contains in-frame clones alone and is incomplete. The profile shows about 73,000 clones, around 80% of them singletons. The CDR3 is 13 amino acids. Germline V gene sequence: CDR1 MNHEY, CDR2 SVGAGI. V lost 2 bases to trimming and J lost 5 bases; unmatched junction nucleotides: 1. Of note for this clone: Its antigen is undetermined.

The source material was blood, sampled before dendritic cell vaccination. The chain links TRBV6-5 to TRBJ2-5; 8 positions match TRBD1. The clonotype was recovered from a human donor with glioblastoma. The CDR3 DNA sequence: TGTGCCAGCAGTTACGGACAGGGCGAGACCCAGTACTTC. Its protein product is CASSYGQGETQYF.